Listed below are T cell receptor beta chains from one sample, sequenced in a study of Ad26.COV2.S vaccination and SARS-CoV-2 variants. Only in-frame clones appear in the TCRdb table, and some are missing; sequencing was by immunoSEQ multiplex PCR. The sample records around 300,000 clones, less than 90% being singletons. Source: peripheral blood, taken in a trial of Ad26.COV2.S vaccine versus placebo. The source of these receptors is a person aged 18-65 years who received the Ad26.COV2.S COVID-19 vaccine or a placebo. Each CDR3 is given with its conserved first and last residue. The order of the fields is clone size, J gene, V gene, D gene, CDR3 protein, CDR3 DNA. The D gene is left open where the match is weak. Clone size is given for some rows only: seen once, a few or many times, or a class if the clone is expanded.

>-|TRBJ2-1|TRBV24-1|-
CATSGQERVYNEQFF
TGTGCCACCAGTGGTCAGGAGAGGGTTTACAATGAGCAGTTCTTC
>-|TRBJ2-7|TRBV4-1|-
CASSQPGLSYEQYF
TGCGCCAGCAGCCAGCCCGGGCTCTCCTACGAGCAGTACTTC
>-|TRBJ2-5|TRBV7-8|TRBD1
CASSSDRVGSGETQYF
TGTGCCAGCAGCAGTGACAGGGTAGGGTCTGGGGAGACCCAGTACTTC
>-|TRBJ2-1|TRBV6-5|TRBD1
CASSQGQGSYNEQFF
TGTGCCAGCAGCCAAGGACAGGGGAGCTACAATGAGCAGTTCTTC
>many|TRBJ1-1|TRBV12-3/TRBV12-4|-
CASSLALDRVF
TGTGCCAGCAGTTTAGCATTGGATCGAGTCTTT
>-|TRBJ1-4|TRBV11-2|-
CASSPHLGGVGEKLFF
TGTGCCAGCAGCCCCCATTTGGGGGGCGTCGGTGAAAAACTGTTTTTT
>-|TRBJ1-2|TRBV4-3|-
CASSQVGGAVYGYTF
TGCGCCAGCAGCCAAGTTGGGGGCGCGGTCTATGGCTACACCTTC
>-|TRBJ2-5|TRBV28|TRBD1
CASSPPDRGGETQYF
TGTGCCAGCAGCCCCCCGGACAGGGGCGGGGAGACCCAGTACTTC
>-|TRBJ2-7|TRBV7-6|-
CASSLERAAYEQYF
TGTGCCAGCAGCTTAGAGCGGGCCGCCTACGAGCAGTACTTC
>once|TRBJ2-4|TRBV7-9|TRBD1
CASSLGGQGVSYF
TGTGCCAGCAGCTTAGGAGGACAGGGCGTTTCGTACTTC
>-|TRBJ2-6|TRBV7-9|TRBD1
CASSRRTGKNSGANVLTF
TGTGCCAGCAGCCGGCGGACAGGGAAAAACTCTGGGGCCAACGTCCTGACTTTC
>medium-sized|TRBJ2-7|TRBV6-2/TRBV6-3|-
CASSYVGYEQYF
TGTGCCAGCAGTTACGTCGGGTACGAGCAGTACTTC
>-|TRBJ1-2|TRBV18|-
CASSRGTDYGGYTF
TGTGCCAGCTCACGGGGGACCGATTATGGGGGCTACACCTTC
>-|TRBJ1-1|TRBV6-5|TRBD1
CASSYSGQGNTEAFF
TGTGCCAGCAGTTACTCGGGACAGGGGAACACTGAAGCTTTCTTT
>once|TRBJ2-3|TRBV6-5|TRBD1
CASSRQGAPTDTQYF
TGTGCCAGCAGTCGACAGGGGGCGCCGACAGATACGCAGTATTTT
>-|TRBJ1-2|TRBV7-8|TRBD1
CASSSSSPGTGRYTF
TGTGCCAGCAGCTCTAGCTCCCCCGGGACAGGACGCTACACCTTC
>-|TRBJ2-7|TRBV19|-
CASSIVTGLGYEQYF
TGTGCCAGTAGTATAGTTACGGGACTCGGTTACGAGCAGTACTTC
>-|TRBJ2-7|TRBV29-1|-
CSVEAPEGPGEQYF
TGCAGCGTTGAAGCTCCGGAGGGGCCGGGCGAGCAGTACTTC
>few|TRBJ1-5|TRBV6-5|-
CASSYSSGNQPQHF
TGTGCCAGCAGTTACTCCTCCGGGAATCAGCCCCAGCATTTT
>-|TRBJ2-1|TRBV11-2|TRBD2
CASSLSLLLARGDEQFF
TGTGCCAGCAGCCTTTCCCTGTTACTAGCGAGAGGGGATGAGCAGTTCTTC
>-|TRBJ2-2|TRBV28|-
CASSLYTGSTGELFF
TGTGCCAGCAGTTTATATACAGGGAGCACCGGGGAGCTGTTTTTT
>-|TRBJ1-5|TRBV27|TRBD1
CASSLGQTYQPQHF
TGTGCCAGCAGTTTGGGACAGACCTATCAGCCCCAGCATTTT